This T cell receptor beta chain was sequenced during a study of blood T cell repertoires in COVID-19. Study-level information: Sources were T cells, B-cell-depleted T cells, or PBMCs; the material itself was cDNA or gDNA.

The study recruited people aged 18 to 89 years across about 25 US areas. This clone showed up just once. V lost 3 bases to trimming and J lost 6 bases; unmatched junction nucleotides: 10. The V gene's germline CDR1 is LGHNA and CDR2 YNFKEQ. The CDR3 is 15 residues long. In the original workflow: Estimation of nucleated cell counts was performed using reference gene primer amplification. Clones were sequenced by immunoSEQ multiplex PCR, and TCRdb holds only the in-frame ones, with some missing. V and J calls and clone size are given by that table; D and trimming were obtained from the DNA. The table lists a few hundred thousand clones, 80% to 90% of them singletons, with 3.8% in the top ten.

This clonotype was obtained from a woman aged 40 to 50 with acute COVID-19. The source material was PBMCs or T cells enriched from blood (not recorded which). V and J are TRBV4-2 and TRBJ2-5; TRBD2 matches at 7 bases. CDR3 protein: CASSHPLGTTKTQYF. As DNA, the CDR3 is TGTGCCAGCAGCCACCCCCTCGGGACTACTAAGACCCAGTACTTC.